These 31 T cell receptor beta chains were all obtained from the same sample, sequenced in a study of cytomegalovirus exposure and HLA in healthy donors. Primers included in the PCR were 60 Vbeta and 13 Jbeta primers. Only in-frame clones appear in the TCRdb table, and some are missing; sequencing was by immunoSEQ multiplex PCR. The sample includes some 98,000 clones, roughly 10% of them seen just once. The sequenced material came from PBMCs. The source is a man aged 45-65 years in good health and CMV-seropositive.

With regard to this clone: The junction does not match germline at one end; this may be a read error. The chain recombines TRBV29-1 with TRBJ2-5, with 8 bases lining up with TRBD2. Germline CDR1 is SQVTM and CDR2 is ANQGSEA. The length of the CDR3 is 12 residues. In DNA, the CDR3 is TGCAGCGCTCAGCACGGGGGGGAGACCCAGCACTTC. Encoded protein: CSAQHGGETQHF.

The chain carries TRBV28 and TRBJ2-1; D perhaps matches TRBD2 (5 bases). Deletions cut 2 bases from V and 2 bases from J, with 13 bases between. Germline values: CDR1 MDHEN, CDR2 SYDVKM. The CDR3 totals 16 residues. The DNA for the CDR3 is TGTGCCAGCAGTTTAGCAGGCCTCGGGGCCTACAATGAGCAGTTCTTC. This codes for CASSLAGLGAYNEQFF.

This chain links TRBV29-1 with TRBJ2-7; D is perhaps TRBD2 (6 bases). The V gene's germline CDR1 is SQVTM and CDR2 ANQGSEA. V dropped 6 bases and J dropped 0 bases, with 15 bases sitting between them. The CDR3 has 14 amino acids. The CDR3, as DNA: TGCAGCGTGAAAACAGGAGGGAGCTCCTACGAGCAGTACTTC. Translation gives CSVKTGGSSYEQYF.

V usage is TRBV11-3 and J usage is TRBJ2-7; TRBD1 matches at 9 bases. CDR1 is SGHNT and CDR2 is YENEEA in the germline V gene. This CDR3 is 13 amino acids long. The V and J ends lost 6 bases and 5 bases, in that order; junction bases with no gene match: 5. The CDR3, as DNA: TGTGCCAGCAGAGGGACAGGGAGCCACGAGCAGTACTTC. Translated, it gives CASRGTGSHEQYF.

This clone was seen more than once but under ten times. The genes are TRBV5-6 and TRBJ1-4; no clear D gene. CDR3 length: 15 residues. The V and J ends lost 2 bases and 8 bases respectively, with 16 bases between them. Germline V gene data show CDR1 as SGHDT and CDR2 as YYEEEE. The CDR3 nucleotides read TGTGCCAGCAGCTTAGGAGGGTCCGGAAAAGAAAAACTGTTTTTT. Encoded protein: CASSLGGSGKEKLFF.

Only a few counts were recorded for this clone. The chain uses TRBV28 and TRBJ1-6; D gene uncertain. The CDR3 covers 13 residues. The V end was cut by 7 bases, the J end by 8 bases, with 12 bases between. Germline values: CDR1 MDHEN, CDR2 SYDVKM. CDR3 sequence: CASKGTGDSPLHF. CDR3 sequence (DNA): TGTGCCAGCAAAGGAACGGGTGATTCACCCCTCCACTTT.

This chain uses TRBV7-9 with TRBJ2-5; 7 nucleotides align to TRBD1. The CDR3 consists of 13 residues. Trimming took 6 bases from V and 4 from J; bases not matched to a gene: 5. Per the germline V gene, CDR1 is SEHNR and CDR2 is FQNEAQ (reference sequence). The CDR3 loop is CASRQGFRETQYF. Written as DNA, the CDR3 is TGTGCCAGCAGACAGGGGTTTAGAGAGACCCAGTACTTC.

This chain joins TRBV5-1 and TRBJ2-3; 9 bases match TRBD2. CDR1 is SGHRS, CDR2 YFSETQ, per germline. The ends lost 0 bases at V and 4 bases at J; junction bases unmatched: 3. There are 15 residues in the CDR3. CDR3 loop: CASSLAAGGADTQYF. The CDR3 DNA is TGCGCCAGCAGCTTGGCCGCGGGAGGGGCAGATACGCAGTATTTT.

The chain recombines TRBV9 with TRBJ1-2; 8 bases fit TRBD1. The CDR3 runs to 16 residues. V was clipped by 5 bases and J by 5 bases; unmatched bases: 14. The germline CDR1 and CDR2 sequences are SGDLS and YYNGEE. CDR3 nucleotide sequence: TGTGCCAGCAGAAAGAGGGCGACAGGGGCAAATTATGGCTACACCTTC. Its protein product is CASRKRATGANYGYTF.

The chain is built from TRBV9 and TRBJ2-5, with a weak D call TRBD2 (6 bases). The CDR3 runs to 15 residues. V was trimmed by 3 bases and J by 2 bases, leaving 14 bases between them. From germline, CDR1 is SGDLS and CDR2 YYNGEE. The CDR3 loop reads CASSAHGGGQETQYF. The DNA for the CDR3 is TGTGCCAGCAGCGCCCACGGGGGTGGGCAAGAGACCCAGTACTTC.

This clone was counted between two and nine times. The chain couples TRBV28 to TRBJ2-7; D remains ambiguous. The length of the CDR3 is 12 residues. Per germline, CDR1 MDHEN and CDR2 SYDVKM. Trimming removed 6 bases at V and 4 bases at J, with 10 bases between. Written as DNA, the CDR3 is TGTGCCAGCAGCCGACATGTGTACGAGCAGTACTTC. Its translation is CASSRHVYEQYF.

This clone was recorded a few times. The chain employs TRBV5-4 and TRBJ1-6; TRBD1 agrees at 9 bases. Germline V gene data show CDR1 as SGHNT and CDR2 as YYREEE (reference sequence). The CDR3 is 17 amino acids. The J segment lost 9 bases and the V segment lost 4 bases, leaving 14 bases of the junction unmatched. The CDR3 loop reads CASSDRPGQGWSSPLHF. CDR3 nucleotide sequence: TGTGCCAGCAGCGACCGACCGGGACAGGGTTGGAGTTCACCCCTCCACTTT.

The chain recombines TRBV12-5 with TRBJ1-2; D not certain. The V gene's germline CDR1 is LGHNT and CDR2 FRNRAP. This CDR3 region has 13 residues. V was shortened by 1 base and J by 7 bases, with 10 bases between the two germline ends. This CDR3 is CASGLGRGGGYTF. CDR3 bases: TGTGCTAGTGGTTTGGGCAGAGGCGGTGGCTACACCTTC.

This clone showed up just a few times. The V gene is TRBV2, the J gene TRBJ1-3; D unresolved. Trimming left V 7 bases short and J 0 bases short, with 10 bases between. This CDR3 comprises 14 residues. Germline values: CDR1 SNHLY, CDR2 FYNNEI. CDR3 region: CASKSTVSGNTIYF. DNA of the CDR3: TGTGCCAGCAAATCAACAGTCTCTGGAAACACCATATATTTT.

The J gene is TRBJ1-2, the V gene TRBV10-3; 12 nucleotides agree with TRBD1. Trimming at V came to 4 bases and at J to 6 bases, leaving 15 bases not matched to a gene. Germline V gives CDR1 ENHRY, CDR2 SYGVKD. CDR3 length: 18 amino acids. The CDR3 loop is CAISGGTGGRPEWNGYTF. The CDR3 DNA reads TGTGCCATCAGTGGCGGGACAGGGGGCCGTCCGGAATGGAATGGCTACACCTTC.

This clone was seen only a few times. In DNA, the CDR3 is TGCAGCGTTGGGGACAGGGACTATGGCTACACCTTC. Translation gives CSVGDRDYGYTF. This chain joins TRBV29-1 and TRBJ1-2; 9 bases line up with TRBD1. The J segment lost 3 bases and the V segment lost 4 bases, leaving 0 bases of the junction unmatched. The CDR3 has 12 residues. The germline gives CDR1 SQVTM, CDR2 ANQGSEA.

This clone was observed a handful of times. The chain has TRBV5-4 and TRBJ1-2; 9 bases are a match to TRBD1. Per the germline V gene, CDR1 is SGHNT and CDR2 is YYREEE (reference sequence). This CDR3 spans 17 amino acids. The J segment lost 2 bases and the V segment lost 1 base, leaving 9 bases of the junction unmatched. The CDR3 loop reads CASSLPYRGRLNYGYTF. CDR3 bases: TGTGCCAGCAGCTTGCCCTACAGGGGGCGGTTGAACTATGGCTACACCTTC.

The V gene is TRBV19, the J gene TRBJ1-5; D remains unclear. Germline values: CDR1 LNHDA, CDR2 SQIVND (reference sequence). Deletions cut 3 bases from V and 6 bases from J, with 15 bases between. This CDR3 comprises 15 residues. For the CDR3, the DNA is TGTGCCAGTAGTATTGGTATCCCAAACAGTCAGCCCCAGCATTTT. The encoded protein is CASSIGIPNSQPQHF.

This clone occurred a few times. The chain combines TRBV7-9 with TRBJ1-2; possible D gene TRBD1, 6 bases. The CDR3 spans 14 residues. Trimming cost V 5 bases and J 6 bases, with 16 bases left between them. CDR1 is SEHNR and CDR2 is FQNEAQ in the germline V gene (reference sequence). CDR3 protein: CASSPNQGWDGYTF. The CDR3 DNA is TGTGCCAGCAGCCCCAATCAGGGGTGGGATGGCTACACCTTC.

The chain uses TRBV11-2 and TRBJ1-5; 9 bases are shared with TRBD1. Germline V gene sequence: CDR1 SGHAT, CDR2 FQNNGV. The CDR3 spans 14 residues. Trimming at V came to 5 bases and at J to 9 bases, leaving 8 bases not matched to a gene. This CDR3 is CASSRGQGLGPQHF. CDR3 coding DNA: TGTGCCAGCAGCCGGGGACAGGGCCTAGGGCCCCAGCATTTT.

The gene calls are TRBV21-1 and TRBJ2-3; the table names TRBD2, a call not compared with the DNA. TRBV21-1 is marked as a pseudogene. This CDR3 region has 18 residues. The CDR3 region has the DNA TGTGCCAGCAGCAATAGACTACGACCAAAGCGGAGCACAGATACGCAGTATTTT. Its translation: CASSNRLRPKRSTDTQYF.

The chain carries TRBV6-1 and TRBJ2-4, with D possibly being TRBD2 (5 bases). This CDR3 comprises 15 residues. Germline loops: CDR1 MNHNS, CDR2 SASEGT. V gave up 1 base and J gave up 5 bases, with 12 bases separating them. The CDR3 DNA reads as TGTGCCAGCAGTGAAGGAAAGGCGGGCCAAAACATTCAGTACTTC. Residues: CASSEGKAGQNIQYF.

This clone was seen a few times. CDR3 sequence: CASRPGKGVPGGYTF. Here the CDR3 DNA reads TGTGCCAGTAGGCCAGGGAAGGGGGTCCCGGGAGGCTACACCTTC. The chain combines TRBV19 with TRBJ1-2; possible D gene TRBD1, 6 bases. The V gene's germline CDR1 is LNHDA and CDR2 SQIVND (reference sequence). Trimming cost V 6 bases and J 8 bases, with 22 bases left between them. CDR3 length: 15 residues.

This clone was detected a few times. This sequence joins TRBV9 and TRBJ2-1; 7 bases are shared with TRBD2. V lost 4 bases, J lost 2 bases, and 3 bases stayed unmatched. The CDR3 length is 14 residues. Germline V gene sequence: CDR1 SGDLS, CDR2 YYNGEE. In DNA, the CDR3 is TGTGCCAGCAGCCCCAGCGGGACCTACAATGAGCAGTTCTTC. The encoded protein is CASSPSGTYNEQFF.

The sample holds a few counts of this clone. J is TRBJ1-2 and V is TRBV18; tentatively, D is TRBD1 (5 bases). Germline V gene sequence: CDR1 KGHSH, CDR2 LQKENI. This CDR3 has 15 residues. The ends were cut back, 1 base at V and 4 bases at J, with 13 bases in the middle. The CDR3 DNA follows: TGTGCCAGCTCACCACGGGGAGGGGACCCCTATGGCTACACCTTC. Residues: CASSPRGGDPYGYTF.

The sample holds a few counts of this clone. The rearrangement uses TRBV29-1 and TRBJ1-2; 12 positions match TRBD1. Trimming cost V 4 bases and J 3 bases; bases outside gene matches: 3. The CDR3 contains 14 residues. Germline V gene lookup returns CDR1 SQVTM and CDR2 ANQGSEA. CDR3 region: CSVVGTGGDYGYTF. The CDR3 DNA follows: TGCAGCGTTGTCGGGACAGGGGGCGACTATGGCTACACCTTC.

The V call is TRBV14, the J call TRBJ2-7; unclear D gene. Trimming shortened V by 1 base and J by 9 bases, and 25 bases separated the two germline ends. Germline V gives CDR1 SGHDN, CDR2 FVKESK. The CDR3 runs 17 residues. This CDR3 is CASSQGPRRSVSSGQYF. The CDR3 DNA reads as TGTGCCAGCAGCCAAGGGCCCCGGCGCTCAGTTTCCTCGGGGCAGTACTTC. Together with reference TRBV14 and TRBJ2-7, the CDR3 gives the full variable domain: EAGVTQFPSHSVIEKGQTVTLRCDPISGHDNLYWYRRVMGKEIKFLLHFVKESKQDESGMPNNRFLAERTGGTYSTLKVQPAELEDSGVYFCASSQGPRRSVSSGQYFGPGTRLTVT.

The chain joins TRBV5-8 to TRBJ2-2, with D uncertain. The CDR3 consists of 15 residues. Germline V lookup: CDR1 SGHTS, CDR2 YDEGEE. V lost 0 bases and J 9 bases, leaving 15 bases between the germline ends. The CDR3 nucleotides read TGTGCCAGCAGCTTGGCAGCTAGAGTTGCCCGGGAGCTGTTTTTT. As protein: CASSLAARVARELFF.

Only a few counts were recorded for this clone. J is TRBJ2-2 and V is TRBV5-4; 10 nucleotides match TRBD2. This CDR3 contains 17 residues. Germline V gene sequence: CDR1 SGHNT, CDR2 YYREEE (reference sequence). V lost 4 bases, J lost 6 bases, and 12 bases stayed unmatched. Here the CDR3 reads CASSLRLAGGFPGELFF. CDR3 in DNA: TGTGCCAGCAGCCTACGATTAGCGGGAGGTTTTCCCGGGGAGCTGTTTTTT. The variable domain in full, with the rest retrieved from reference TRBV5-4 and TRBJ2-2, is ETGVTQSPTHLIKTRGQQVTLRCSSQSGHNTVSWYQQALGQGPQFIFQYYREEENGRGNFPPRFSGLQFPNYSSELNVNALELDDSALYLCASSLRLAGGFPGELFFGEGSRLTVL.

The table lists this clone with a few counts. The chain couples TRBV28 to TRBJ1-5; weak D call: TRBD1 (6 bases). Between the trimmed V and J ends, which lost 6 bases and 0 bases, there was a span of 15 bases. The CDR3 is 16 residues long. The germline gives CDR1 MDHEN, CDR2 SYDVKM. CDR3 sequence: CASSLRTAYSNQPQHF. In nucleotides, the CDR3 is TGTGCCAGCAGCCTCAGGACAGCTTATAGCAATCAGCCCCAGCATTTT.

This clone occurred a few times. The rearrangement links TRBV6-5 to TRBJ2-1; no clear D. There are 13 residues in the CDR3. V gave up 5 bases and J gave up 2 bases, with 7 bases separating them. The germline gives CDR1 MNHEY, CDR2 SVGAGI. CDR3 DNA: TGTGCCAGCAGTGAATCTACCTACAATGAGCAGTTCTTC. Translation gives CASSESTYNEQFF.